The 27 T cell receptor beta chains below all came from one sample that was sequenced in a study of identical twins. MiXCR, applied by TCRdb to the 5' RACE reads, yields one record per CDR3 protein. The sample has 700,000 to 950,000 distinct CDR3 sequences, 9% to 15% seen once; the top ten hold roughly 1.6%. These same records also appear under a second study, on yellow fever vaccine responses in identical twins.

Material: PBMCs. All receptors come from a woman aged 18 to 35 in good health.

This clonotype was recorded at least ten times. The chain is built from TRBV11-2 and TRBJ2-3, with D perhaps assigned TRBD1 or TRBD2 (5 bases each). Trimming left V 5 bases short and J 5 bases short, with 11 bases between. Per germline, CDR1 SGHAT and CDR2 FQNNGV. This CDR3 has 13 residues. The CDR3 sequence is CASSTGTVDTQYF. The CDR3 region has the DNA TGTGCCAGCAGCACCGGGACCGTAGATACGCAGTATTTT.

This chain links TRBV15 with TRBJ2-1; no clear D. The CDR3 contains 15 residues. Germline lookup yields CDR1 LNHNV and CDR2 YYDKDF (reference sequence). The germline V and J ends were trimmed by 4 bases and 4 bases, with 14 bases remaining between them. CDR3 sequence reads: CATSKNSHGYNEQFF. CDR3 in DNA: TGTGCCACCAGCAAAAATAGCCATGGTTACAATGAGCAGTTCTTC.

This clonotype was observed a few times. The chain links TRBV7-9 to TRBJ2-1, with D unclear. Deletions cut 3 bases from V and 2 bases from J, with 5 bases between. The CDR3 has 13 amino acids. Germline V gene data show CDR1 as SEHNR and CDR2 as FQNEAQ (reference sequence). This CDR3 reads CASSFSPYNEQFF. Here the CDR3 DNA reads TGTGCCAGCAGCTTTTCGCCCTACAATGAGCAGTTCTTC.

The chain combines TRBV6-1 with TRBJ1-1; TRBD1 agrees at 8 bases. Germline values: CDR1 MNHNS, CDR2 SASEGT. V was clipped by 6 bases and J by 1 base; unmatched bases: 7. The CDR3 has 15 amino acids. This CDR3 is CASRETGAGNTEAFF. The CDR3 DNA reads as TGTGCCAGCAGAGAGACAGGGGCCGGGAACACTGAAGCTTTCTTT.

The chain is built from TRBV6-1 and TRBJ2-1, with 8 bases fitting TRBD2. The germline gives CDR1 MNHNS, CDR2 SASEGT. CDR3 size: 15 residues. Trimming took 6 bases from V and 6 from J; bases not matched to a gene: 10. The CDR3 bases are TGTGCCAGCAGAGCCAGGAGCGGGGGATTCAATGAGCAGTTCTTC. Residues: CASRARSGGFNEQFF.

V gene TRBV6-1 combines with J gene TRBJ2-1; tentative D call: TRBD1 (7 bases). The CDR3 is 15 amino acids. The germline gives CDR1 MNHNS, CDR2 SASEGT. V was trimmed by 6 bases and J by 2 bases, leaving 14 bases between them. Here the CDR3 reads CASSRQGGAYNEQFF. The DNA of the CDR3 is TGTGCCAGCAGCCGACAGGGAGGAGCCTACAATGAGCAGTTCTTC.

The CDR3 protein is CASRSPTGLHEQYF. The CDR3 DNA is TGTGCCAGCAGATCTCCGACAGGGCTCCACGAGCAGTACTTC. This chain uses TRBV28 with TRBJ2-7, with TRBD1 matching over 7 bases. V was clipped by 6 bases and J by 5 bases; unmatched bases: 10. The CDR3 loop spans 14 amino acids. Germline V CDR1 and CDR2: MDHEN, SYDVKM. Full variable domain (rest looked up from reference TRBV28 and TRBJ2-7): DVKVTQSSRYLVKRTGEKVFLECVQDMDHENMFWYRQDPGLGLRLIYFSYDVKMKEKGDIPEGYSVSREKKERFSLILESASTNQTSMYLCASRSPTGLHEQYFGPGTRLTVT.

The CDR3 protein is CASSARGTEAFF. The CDR3 region has the DNA TGTGCCAGCAGTGCGCGGGGAACTGAAGCTTTCTTT. The rearrangement joins TRBV2 to TRBJ1-1; the D is unclear. V dropped 4 bases and J dropped 5 bases, with 8 bases sitting between them. The CDR3 sequence is 12 residues long. The germline V gene encodes CDR1 SNHLY and CDR2 FYNNEI. The full variable domain, in which reference TRBV2 and TRBJ1-1 provide the parts outside the CDR3, is EPEVTQTPSHQVTQMGQEVILRCVPISNHLYFYWYRQILGQKVEFLVSFYNNEISEKSEIFDDQFSVERPDGSNFTLKIRSTKLEDSAMYFCASSARGTEAFFGQGTRLTVV.

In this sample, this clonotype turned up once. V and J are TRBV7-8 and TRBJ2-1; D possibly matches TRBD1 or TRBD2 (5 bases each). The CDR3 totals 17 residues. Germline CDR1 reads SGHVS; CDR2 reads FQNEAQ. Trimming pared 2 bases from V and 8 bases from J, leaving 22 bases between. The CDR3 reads CASSLFYRDPPADEQFF. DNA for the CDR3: TGTGCCAGCAGCTTATTCTACCGGGACCCCCCGGCGGATGAGCAGTTCTTC.

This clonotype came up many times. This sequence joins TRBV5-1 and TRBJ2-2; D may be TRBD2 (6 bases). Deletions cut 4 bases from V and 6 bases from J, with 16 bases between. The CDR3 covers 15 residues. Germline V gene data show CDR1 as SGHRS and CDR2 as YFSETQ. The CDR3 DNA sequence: TGCGCCAGCAGCCCCCGAGTGGAGGGGTCCGGGGAGCTGTTTTTT. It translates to CASSPRVEGSGELFF. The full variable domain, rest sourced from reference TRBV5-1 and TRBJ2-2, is KAGVTQTPRYLIKTRGQQVTLSCSPISGHRSVSWYQQTPGQGLQFLFEYFSETQRNKGNFPGRFSGRQFSNSRSEMNVSTLELGDSALYLCASSPRVEGSGELFFGEGSRLTVL.

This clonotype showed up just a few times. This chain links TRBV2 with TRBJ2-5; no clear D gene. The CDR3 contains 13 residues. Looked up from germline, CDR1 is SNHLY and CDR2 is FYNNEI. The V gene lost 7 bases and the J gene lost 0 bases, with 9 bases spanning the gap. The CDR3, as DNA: TGTGCCAGCACTGGCCAGTACCAAGAGACCCAGTACTTC. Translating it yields CASTGQYQETQYF.

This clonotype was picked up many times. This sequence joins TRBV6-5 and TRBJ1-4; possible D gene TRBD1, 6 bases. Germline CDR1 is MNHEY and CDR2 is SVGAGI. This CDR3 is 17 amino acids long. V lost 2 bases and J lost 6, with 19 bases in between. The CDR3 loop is CASSYGLRGLEDEKLFF. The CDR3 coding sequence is TGTGCCAGCAGTTACGGACTTAGGGGGTTGGAAGATGAAAAACTGTTTTTT.

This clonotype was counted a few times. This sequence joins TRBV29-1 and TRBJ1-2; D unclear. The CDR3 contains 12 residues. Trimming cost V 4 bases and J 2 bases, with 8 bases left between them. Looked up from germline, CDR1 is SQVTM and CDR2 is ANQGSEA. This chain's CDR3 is CSVVRQNYGYTF. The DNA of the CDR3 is TGCAGCGTTGTCCGTCAGAACTATGGCTACACCTTC.

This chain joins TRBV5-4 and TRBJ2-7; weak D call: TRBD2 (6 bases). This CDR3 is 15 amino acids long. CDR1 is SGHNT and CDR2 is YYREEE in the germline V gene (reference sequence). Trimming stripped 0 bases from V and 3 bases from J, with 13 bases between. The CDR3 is CASSLAGAGNYEQYF. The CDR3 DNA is TGTGCCAGCAGCTTGGCGGGAGCAGGGAACTACGAGCAGTACTTC.

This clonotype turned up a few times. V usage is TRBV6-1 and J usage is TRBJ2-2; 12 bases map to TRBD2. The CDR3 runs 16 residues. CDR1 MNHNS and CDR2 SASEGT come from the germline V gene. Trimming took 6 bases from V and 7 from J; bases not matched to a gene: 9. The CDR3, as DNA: TGTGCCAGCAGCTCCGGGACTAGCGGGTGGATCGGGGAGCTGTTTTTT. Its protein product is CASSSGTSGWIGELFF.

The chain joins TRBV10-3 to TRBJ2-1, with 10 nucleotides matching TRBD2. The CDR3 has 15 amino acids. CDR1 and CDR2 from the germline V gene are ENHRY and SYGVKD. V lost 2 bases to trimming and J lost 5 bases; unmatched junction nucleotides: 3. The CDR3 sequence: CAISETSGMHNEQFF. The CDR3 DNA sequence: TGTGCCATCAGTGAGACTAGCGGGATGCACAATGAGCAGTTCTTC.

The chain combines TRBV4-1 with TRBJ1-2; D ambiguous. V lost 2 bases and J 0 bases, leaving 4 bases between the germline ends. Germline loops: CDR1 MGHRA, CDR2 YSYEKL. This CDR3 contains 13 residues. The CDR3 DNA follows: TGCGCCAGCAGCCAATTAACTAACTATGGCTACACCTTC. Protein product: CASSQLTNYGYTF.

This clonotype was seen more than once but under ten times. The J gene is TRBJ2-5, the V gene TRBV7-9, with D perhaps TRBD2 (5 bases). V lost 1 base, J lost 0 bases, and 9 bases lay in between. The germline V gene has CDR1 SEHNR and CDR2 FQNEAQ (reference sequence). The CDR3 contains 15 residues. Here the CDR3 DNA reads TGTGCCAGCAGCTTAGGACCTAGCCACCAAGAGACCCAGTACTTC. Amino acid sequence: CASSLGPSHQETQYF.

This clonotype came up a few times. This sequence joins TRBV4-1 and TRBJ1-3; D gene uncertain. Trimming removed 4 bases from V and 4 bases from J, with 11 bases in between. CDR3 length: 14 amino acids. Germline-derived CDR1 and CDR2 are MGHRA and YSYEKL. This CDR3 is CASSPKIDGNTIYF. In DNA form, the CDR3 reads TGCGCCAGCAGCCCAAAAATTGACGGAAACACCATATATTTT.

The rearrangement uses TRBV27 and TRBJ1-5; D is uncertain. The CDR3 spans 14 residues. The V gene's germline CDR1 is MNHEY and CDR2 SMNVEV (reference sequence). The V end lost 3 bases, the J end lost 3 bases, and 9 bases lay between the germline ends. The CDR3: CASSFAAANQPQHF. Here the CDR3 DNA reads TGTGCCAGCAGTTTTGCAGCGGCCAATCAGCCCCAGCATTTT.

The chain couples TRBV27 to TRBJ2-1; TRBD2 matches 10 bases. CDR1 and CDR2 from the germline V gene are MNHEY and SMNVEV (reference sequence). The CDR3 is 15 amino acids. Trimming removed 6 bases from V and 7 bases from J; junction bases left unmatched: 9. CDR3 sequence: CASSQREGAGNEQFF. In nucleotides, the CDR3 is TGTGCCAGCAGCCAGCGGGAGGGAGCCGGTAATGAGCAGTTCTTC.

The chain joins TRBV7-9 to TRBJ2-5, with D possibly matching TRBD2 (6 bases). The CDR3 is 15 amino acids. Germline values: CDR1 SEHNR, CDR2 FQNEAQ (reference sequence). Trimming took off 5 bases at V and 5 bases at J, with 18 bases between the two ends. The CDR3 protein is CASSRDPLGRETQYF. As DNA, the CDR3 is TGTGCCAGCAGCCGGGACCCACTGGGGAGGGAGACCCAGTACTTC.

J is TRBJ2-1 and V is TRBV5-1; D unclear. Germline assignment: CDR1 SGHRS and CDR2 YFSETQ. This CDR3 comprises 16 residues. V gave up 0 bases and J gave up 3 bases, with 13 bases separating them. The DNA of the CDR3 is TGCGCCAGCAGCTTGGTCTCCGGTTTTATCTACAATGAGCAGTTCTTC. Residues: CASSLVSGFIYNEQFF.

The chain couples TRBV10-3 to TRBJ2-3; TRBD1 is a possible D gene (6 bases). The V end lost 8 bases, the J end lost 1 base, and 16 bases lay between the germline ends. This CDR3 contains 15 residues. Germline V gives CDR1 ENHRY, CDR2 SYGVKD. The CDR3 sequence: CAIATGRARTDTQYF. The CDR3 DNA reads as TGTGCCATCGCAACAGGGAGAGCACGCACAGATACGCAGTATTTT.

CDR3 in DNA: TGTGCCAGCAGTGAATTAACAGATCAAGAGACCCAGTACTTC. Translating it yields CASSELTDQETQYF. The chain combines TRBV2 with TRBJ2-5; no reliable D call. Germline V gene sequence: CDR1 SNHLY, CDR2 FYNNEI. This CDR3 comprises 14 residues. Trimming took 2 bases from V and 2 from J, leaving 9 bases between them.

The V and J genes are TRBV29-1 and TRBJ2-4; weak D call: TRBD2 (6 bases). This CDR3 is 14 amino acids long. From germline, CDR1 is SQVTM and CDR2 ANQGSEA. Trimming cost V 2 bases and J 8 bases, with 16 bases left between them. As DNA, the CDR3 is TGCAGCGTTGAATCCGGGACTGGCGGTCACATTCAGTACTTC. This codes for CSVESGTGGHIQYF.

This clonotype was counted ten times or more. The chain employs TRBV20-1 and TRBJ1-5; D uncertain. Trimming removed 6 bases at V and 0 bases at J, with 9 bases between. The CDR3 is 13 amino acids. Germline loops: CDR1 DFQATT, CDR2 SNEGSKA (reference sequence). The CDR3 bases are TGCAGTGCGGAACTTACTAGCAATCAGCCCCAGCATTTT. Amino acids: CSAELTSNQPQHF.